The sequence of this TCR beta chain was determined in a study of blood T cell repertoires in COVID-19. About the research overall: T cells, B-cell-depleted T cells, or PBMCs provided the cDNA or gDNA that served as material.

TCRdb's table, derived via immunoSEQ multiplex PCR, lists solely in-frame clones and lacks some. The sample includes roughly 200,000 clones, approximately 80% of them seen just once. Source material: peripheral blood. This receptor was taken from a woman in her 40s with COVID-19, enrolled during active disease.

As DNA, the CDR3 is TGTGCCAGCTCACCTTCTGCTCTAAGGCTAGCGGGGACCAGCTCCTACGAGCAGTACTTC. Residues: CASSPSALRLAGTSSYEQYF. V usage is TRBV18 and J usage is TRBJ2-7; 9 bases are shared with TRBD2. Germline V CDR1 and CDR2: KGHSH, LQKENI. V was clipped by 3 bases and J by 0 bases; unmatched bases: 18. This CDR3 has 20 residues.